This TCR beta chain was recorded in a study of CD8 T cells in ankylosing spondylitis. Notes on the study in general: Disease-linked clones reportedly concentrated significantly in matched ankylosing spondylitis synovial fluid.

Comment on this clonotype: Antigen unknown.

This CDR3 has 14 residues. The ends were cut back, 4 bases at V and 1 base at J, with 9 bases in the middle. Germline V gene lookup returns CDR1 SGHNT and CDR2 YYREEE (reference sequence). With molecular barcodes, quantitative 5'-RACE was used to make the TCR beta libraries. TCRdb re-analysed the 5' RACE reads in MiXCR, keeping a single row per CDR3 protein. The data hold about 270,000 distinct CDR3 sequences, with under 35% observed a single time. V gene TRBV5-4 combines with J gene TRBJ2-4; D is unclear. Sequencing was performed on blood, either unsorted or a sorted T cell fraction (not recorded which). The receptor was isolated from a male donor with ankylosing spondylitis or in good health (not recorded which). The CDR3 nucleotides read TGTGCCAGCAGCGAGACCGTGGCCAAAAACATTCAGTACTTC. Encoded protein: CASSETVAKNIQYF.